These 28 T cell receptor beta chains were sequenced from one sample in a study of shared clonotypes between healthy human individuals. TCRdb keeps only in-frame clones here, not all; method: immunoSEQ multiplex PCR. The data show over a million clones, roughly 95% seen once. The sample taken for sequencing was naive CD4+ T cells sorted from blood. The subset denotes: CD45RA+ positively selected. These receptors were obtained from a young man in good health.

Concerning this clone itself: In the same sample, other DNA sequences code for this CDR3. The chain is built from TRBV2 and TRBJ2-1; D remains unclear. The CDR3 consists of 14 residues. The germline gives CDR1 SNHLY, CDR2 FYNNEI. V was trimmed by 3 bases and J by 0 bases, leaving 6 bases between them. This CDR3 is CASSEAVSYNEQFF. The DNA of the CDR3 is TGTGCCAGCAGTGAGGCGGTCTCCTACAATGAGCAGTTCTTC. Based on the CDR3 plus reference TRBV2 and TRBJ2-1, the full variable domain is EPEVTQTPSHQVTQMGQEVILRCVPISNHLYFYWYRQILGQKVEFLVSFYNNEISEKSEIFDDQFSVERPDGSNFTLKIRSTKLEDSAMYFCASSEAVSYNEQFFGPGTRLTVL.

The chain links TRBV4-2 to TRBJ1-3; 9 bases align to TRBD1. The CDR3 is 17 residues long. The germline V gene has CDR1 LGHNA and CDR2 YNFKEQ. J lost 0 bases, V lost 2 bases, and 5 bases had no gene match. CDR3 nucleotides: TGTGCCAGCAGCCAACTACAGGGGGCTGGCTCTGGAAACACCATATATTTT. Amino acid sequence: CASSQLQGAGSGNTIYF.

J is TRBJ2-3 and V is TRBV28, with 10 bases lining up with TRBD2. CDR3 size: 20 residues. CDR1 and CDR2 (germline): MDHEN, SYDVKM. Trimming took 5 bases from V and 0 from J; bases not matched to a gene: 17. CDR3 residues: CASSPDRKGLAVDSTDTQYF. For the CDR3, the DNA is TGTGCCAGCAGTCCAGACCGGAAAGGACTAGCGGTCGATAGCACAGATACGCAGTATTTT.

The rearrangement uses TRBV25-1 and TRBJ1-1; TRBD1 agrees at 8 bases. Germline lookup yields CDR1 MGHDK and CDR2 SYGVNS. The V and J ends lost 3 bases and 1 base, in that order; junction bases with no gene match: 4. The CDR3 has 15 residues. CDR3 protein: CASSDPGTGNTEAFF. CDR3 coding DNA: TGTGCCAGCAGTGACCCTGGGACAGGGAACACTGAAGCTTTCTTT.

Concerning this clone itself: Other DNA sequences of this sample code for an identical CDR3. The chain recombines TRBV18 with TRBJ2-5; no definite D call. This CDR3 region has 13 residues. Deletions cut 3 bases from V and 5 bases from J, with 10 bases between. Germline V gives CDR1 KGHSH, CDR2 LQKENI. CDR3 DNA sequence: TGTGCCAGCTCACCCGGCCGGCGGGAGACCCAGTACTTC. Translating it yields CASSPGRRETQYF.

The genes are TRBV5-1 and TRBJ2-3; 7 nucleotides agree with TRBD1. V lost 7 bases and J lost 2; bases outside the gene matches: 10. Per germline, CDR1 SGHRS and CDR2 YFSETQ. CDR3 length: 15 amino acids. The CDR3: CASSRGDRDTDTQYF. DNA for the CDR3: TGCGCCAGCTCCAGGGGCGACAGGGACACAGATACGCAGTATTTT.

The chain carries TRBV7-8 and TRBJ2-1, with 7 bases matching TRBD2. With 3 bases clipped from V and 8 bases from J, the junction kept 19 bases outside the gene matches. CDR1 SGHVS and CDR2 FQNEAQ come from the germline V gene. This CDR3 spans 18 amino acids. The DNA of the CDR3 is TGTGCCAGCAGCTTGAGGAGAATCTCGGCGGGAGCCTTTGATGAGCAGTTCTTC. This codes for CASSLRRISAGAFDEQFF.

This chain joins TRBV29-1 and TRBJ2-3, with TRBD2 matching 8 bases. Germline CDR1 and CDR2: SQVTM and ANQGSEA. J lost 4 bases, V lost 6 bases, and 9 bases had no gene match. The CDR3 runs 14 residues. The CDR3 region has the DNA TGCAGCGTGCCCGGGACTAGGGGAGCAGATACGCAGTATTTT. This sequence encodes CSVPGTRGADTQYF.

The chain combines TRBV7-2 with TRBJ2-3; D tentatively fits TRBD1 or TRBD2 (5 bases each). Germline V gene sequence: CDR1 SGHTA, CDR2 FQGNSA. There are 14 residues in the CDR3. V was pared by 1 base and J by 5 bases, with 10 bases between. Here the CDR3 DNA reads TGTGCCAGCAGCTTAGACGGGGCGCGAGATACGCAGTATTTT. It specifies CASSLDGARDTQYF.

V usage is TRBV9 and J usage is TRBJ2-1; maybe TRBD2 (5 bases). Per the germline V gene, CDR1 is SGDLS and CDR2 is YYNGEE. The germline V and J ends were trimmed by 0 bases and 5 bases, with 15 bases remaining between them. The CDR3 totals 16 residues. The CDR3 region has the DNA TGTGCCAGCAGCGTAGGTTCTAGCATCACTAACAATGAGCAGTTCTTC. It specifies CASSVGSSITNNEQFF.

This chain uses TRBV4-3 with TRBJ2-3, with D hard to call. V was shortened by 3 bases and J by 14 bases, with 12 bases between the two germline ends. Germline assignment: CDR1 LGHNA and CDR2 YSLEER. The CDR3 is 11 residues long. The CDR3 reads CASSQGLFTYF. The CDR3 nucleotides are TGCGCCAGCAGCCAGGGCCTTTTTACGTATTTT.

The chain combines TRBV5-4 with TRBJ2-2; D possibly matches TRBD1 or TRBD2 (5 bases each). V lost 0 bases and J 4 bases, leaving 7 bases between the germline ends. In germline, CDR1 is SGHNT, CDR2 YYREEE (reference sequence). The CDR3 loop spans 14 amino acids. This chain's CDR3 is CASSLDGGTGELFF. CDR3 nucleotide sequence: TGTGCCAGCAGCTTGGATGGGGGCACCGGGGAGCTGTTTTTT.

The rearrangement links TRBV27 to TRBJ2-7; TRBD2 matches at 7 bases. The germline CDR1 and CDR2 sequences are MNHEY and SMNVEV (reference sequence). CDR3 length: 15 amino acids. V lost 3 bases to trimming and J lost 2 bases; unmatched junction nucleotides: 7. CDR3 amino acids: CASSFGGEPPYEQYF. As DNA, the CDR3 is TGTGCCAGCAGTTTTGGGGGGGAGCCACCCTACGAGCAGTACTTC.

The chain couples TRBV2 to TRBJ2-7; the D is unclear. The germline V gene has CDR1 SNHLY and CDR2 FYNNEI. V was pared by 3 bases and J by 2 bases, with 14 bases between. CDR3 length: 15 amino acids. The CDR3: CASSDDSQVPYEQYF. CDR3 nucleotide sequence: TGTGCCAGCAGTGATGACTCCCAGGTCCCCTACGAGCAGTACTTC.

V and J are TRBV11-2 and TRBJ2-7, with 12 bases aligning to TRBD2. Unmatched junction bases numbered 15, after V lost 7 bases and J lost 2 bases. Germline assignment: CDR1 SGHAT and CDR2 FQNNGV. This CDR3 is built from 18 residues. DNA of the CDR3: TGTGCCAGCAACCACCGCCCAAGGACTAGCGGGATTCCCTACGAGCAGTACTTC. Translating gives CASNHRPRTSGIPYEQYF.

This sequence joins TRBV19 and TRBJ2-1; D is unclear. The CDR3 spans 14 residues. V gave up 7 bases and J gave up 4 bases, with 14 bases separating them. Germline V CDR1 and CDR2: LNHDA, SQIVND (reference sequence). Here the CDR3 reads CASNRRAVYNEQFF. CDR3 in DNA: TGTGCCAGTAATAGACGGGCTGTTTACAATGAGCAGTTCTTC.

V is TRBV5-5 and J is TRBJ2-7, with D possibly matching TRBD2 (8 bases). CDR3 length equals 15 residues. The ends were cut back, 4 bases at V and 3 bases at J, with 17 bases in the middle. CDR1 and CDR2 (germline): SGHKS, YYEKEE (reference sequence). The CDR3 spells CASSPGTAGVYEQYF. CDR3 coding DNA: TGTGCCAGCAGCCCGGGGACAGCGGGAGTCTACGAGCAGTACTTC.

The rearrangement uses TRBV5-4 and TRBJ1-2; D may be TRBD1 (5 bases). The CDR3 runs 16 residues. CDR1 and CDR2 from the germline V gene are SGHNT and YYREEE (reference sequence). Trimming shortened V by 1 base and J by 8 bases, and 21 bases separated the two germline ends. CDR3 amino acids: CASSLPGAGLQGGYTF. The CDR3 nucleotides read TGTGCCAGCAGCTTGCCCGGAGCGGGGCTTCAAGGCGGCTACACCTTC.

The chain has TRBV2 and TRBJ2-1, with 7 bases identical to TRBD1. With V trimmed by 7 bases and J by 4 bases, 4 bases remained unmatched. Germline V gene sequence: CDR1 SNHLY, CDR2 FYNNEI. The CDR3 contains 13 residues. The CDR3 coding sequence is TGTGCCAGCAAAGGGACAGAATACAATGAGCAGTTCTTC. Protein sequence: CASKGTEYNEQFF.

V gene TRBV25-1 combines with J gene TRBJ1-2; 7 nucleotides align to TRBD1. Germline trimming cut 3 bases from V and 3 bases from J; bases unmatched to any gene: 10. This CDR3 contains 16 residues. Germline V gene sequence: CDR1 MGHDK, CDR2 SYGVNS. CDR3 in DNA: TGTGCCAGCAGTGACCTTGTGGCGACAGGGTACTATGGCTACACCTTC. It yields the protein CASSDLVATGYYGYTF.

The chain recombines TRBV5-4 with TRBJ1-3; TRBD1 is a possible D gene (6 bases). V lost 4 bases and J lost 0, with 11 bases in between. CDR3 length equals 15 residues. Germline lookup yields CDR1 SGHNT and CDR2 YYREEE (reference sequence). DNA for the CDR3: TGTGCCAGCAGCATGGGGGGCAGCTCTGGAAACACCATATATTTT. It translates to CASSMGGSSGNTIYF.

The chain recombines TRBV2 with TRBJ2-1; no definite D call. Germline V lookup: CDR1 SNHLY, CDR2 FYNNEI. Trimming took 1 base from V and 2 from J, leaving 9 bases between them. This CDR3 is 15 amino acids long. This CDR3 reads CASSEGATTYNEQFF. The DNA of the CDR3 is TGTGCCAGCAGTGAAGGTGCTACAACCTACAATGAGCAGTTCTTC.

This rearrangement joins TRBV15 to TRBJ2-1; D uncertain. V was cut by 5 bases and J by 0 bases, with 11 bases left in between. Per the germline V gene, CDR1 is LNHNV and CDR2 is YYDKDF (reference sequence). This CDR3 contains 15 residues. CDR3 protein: CATSPGLSSYNEQFF. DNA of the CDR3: TGTGCCACCAGCCCCGGGTTGAGCTCCTACAATGAGCAGTTCTTC.

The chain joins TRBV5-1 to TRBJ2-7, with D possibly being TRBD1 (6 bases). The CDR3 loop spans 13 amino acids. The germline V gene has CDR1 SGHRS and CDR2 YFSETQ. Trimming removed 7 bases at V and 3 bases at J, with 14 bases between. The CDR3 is CASCWDINYEQYF. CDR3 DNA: TGCGCCAGCTGTTGGGACATTAACTACGAGCAGTACTTC.

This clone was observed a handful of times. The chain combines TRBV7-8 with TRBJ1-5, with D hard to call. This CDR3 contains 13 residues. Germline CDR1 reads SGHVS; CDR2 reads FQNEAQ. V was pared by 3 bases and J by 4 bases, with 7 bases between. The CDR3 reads CASSLVSNQPQHF. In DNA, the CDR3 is TGTGCCAGCAGCTTGGTCAGTAATCAGCCCCAGCATTTT.

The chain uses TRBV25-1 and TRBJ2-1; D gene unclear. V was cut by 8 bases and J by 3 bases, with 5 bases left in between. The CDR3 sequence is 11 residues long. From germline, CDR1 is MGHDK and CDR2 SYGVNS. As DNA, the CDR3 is TGTGCCAGCGGATTCTACAATGAGCAGTTCTTC. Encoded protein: CASGFYNEQFF. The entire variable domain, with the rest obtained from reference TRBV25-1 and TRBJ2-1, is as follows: EADIYQTPRYLVIGTGKKITLECSQTMGHDKMYWYQQDPGMELHLIHYSYGVNSTEKGDLSSESTVSRIRTEHFPLTLESARPSHTSQYLCASGFYNEQFFGPGTRLTVL.

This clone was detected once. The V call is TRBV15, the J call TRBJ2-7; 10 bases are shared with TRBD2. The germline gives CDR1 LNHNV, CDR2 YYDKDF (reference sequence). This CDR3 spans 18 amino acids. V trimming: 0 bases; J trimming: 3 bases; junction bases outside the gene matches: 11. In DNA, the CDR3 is TGTGCCACCAGCAGAGACCCGCCGGGAGCGGGAGGGTACTACGAGCAGTACTTC. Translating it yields CATSRDPPGAGGYYEQYF.

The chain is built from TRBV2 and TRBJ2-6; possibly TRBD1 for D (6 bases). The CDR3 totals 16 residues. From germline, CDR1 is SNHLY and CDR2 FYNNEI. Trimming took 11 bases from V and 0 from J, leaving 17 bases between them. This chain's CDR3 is CAAQGSLISGANVLTF. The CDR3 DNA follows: TGTGCCGCCCAGGGGTCCCTTATCTCTGGGGCCAACGTCCTGACTTTC.